The T cell receptor (beta chain) under discussion was sequenced for a study of CD8 T cells in ankylosing spondylitis. General study points: Earlier literature documents some of the motif variants in reactive arthritis synovial fluid and blood. Several highly homologous variants made up a TCR beta motif, and this motif appeared characteristic of ankylosing spondylitis blood. Clones that were linked to disease were CD8+ and were relatively rare in peripheral blood. Researchers reportedly found disease-linked clones significantly enriched in matched ankylosing spondylitis synovial fluid.

V lost 5 bases and J 5 bases, leaving 13 bases between the germline ends. Germline V CDR1 and CDR2: SGHRS, YFSETQ. The CDR3 length is 13 residues. By quantitative 5'-RACE with molecular barcodes, the TCR beta libraries were made. TCRdb ran MiXCR on the 5' RACE reads and lists one entry per CDR3 protein. The sample holds about 540,000 distinct CDR3 sequences, roughly an eighth seen once. About this clonotype: Its antigen is still unknown.

Sequencing used blood, either unsorted or a sorted T cell fraction (not recorded which). This TCR was sampled from a male donor with ankylosing spondylitis. The chain recombines TRBV5-1 with TRBJ2-5; a possible D gene is TRBD2 (5 bases). CDR3 amino acids: CASRDTSAETQYF. The CDR3 bases are TGCGCCAGCAGGGATACTAGTGCGGAGACCCAGTACTTC.